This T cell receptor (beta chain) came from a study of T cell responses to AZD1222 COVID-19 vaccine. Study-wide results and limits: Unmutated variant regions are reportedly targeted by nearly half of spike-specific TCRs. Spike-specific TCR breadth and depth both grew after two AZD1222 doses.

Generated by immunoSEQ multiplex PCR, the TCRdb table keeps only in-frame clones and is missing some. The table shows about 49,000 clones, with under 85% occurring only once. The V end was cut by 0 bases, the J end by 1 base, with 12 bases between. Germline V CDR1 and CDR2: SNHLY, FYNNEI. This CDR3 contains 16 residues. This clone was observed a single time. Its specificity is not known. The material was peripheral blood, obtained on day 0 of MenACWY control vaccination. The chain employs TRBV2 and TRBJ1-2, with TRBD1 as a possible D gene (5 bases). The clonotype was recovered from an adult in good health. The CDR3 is CASSEAFNRLNYGYTF. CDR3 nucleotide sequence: TGTGCCAGCAGTGAAGCGTTTAACAGGCTTAACTATGGCTACACCTTC.